The source of this T cell receptor (beta chain) is a study of vaccination and CD4 T cells after COVID-19. One entry per CDR3 protein, called by TCRdb with MiXCR from the PCR reads. This sample yields 15,000 or so distinct CDR3 sequences, of which 69% are seen a single time; 0.95% to 1.3% belongs to the top ten. The material sequenced was CD4+ T cells from blood, taken after SARS-CoV-2 vaccination. The receptor was isolated from a human donor who had recovered from COVID-19.

In DNA, the CDR3 is TGTGCCAGCAGCGTTCCGGGACTAGCGGGACAAGAGACCCAGTACTTC. Its protein product is CASSVPGLAGQETQYF. The genes are TRBV7-2 and TRBJ2-5, with TRBD2 matching 13 bases. This CDR3 spans 16 amino acids. Trimming took 5 bases from V and 2 from J; bases not matched to a gene: 5. In germline, CDR1 is SGHTA, CDR2 FQGNSA.